These T cell receptor beta chains were read from a single sample in a study of blood T cell repertoires in COVID-19. The table came from immunoSEQ multiplex PCR; TCRdb's copy has only in-frame clones and leaves some out. The sample lists 70,000 to 100,000 clones; almost 90% were seen once. What was sequenced was peripheral blood. The receptor set was obtained from a woman in her sixties or seventies with acute or convalescent COVID-19. CDR3s include the opening cysteine and the closing phenylalanine or tryptophan.

j_call	v_call	cdr3_aa
TRBJ2-7	TRBV2	CASSEATGTGNSYEQYF
TRBJ2-2	TRBV27	CASSSSTSGGAGTGELFF
TRBJ2-5	TRBV9	CASGEGSGRAGETQYF
TRBJ1-5	TRBV27	CASSPSSWSNQPQHF
TRBJ1-5	TRBV4-1	CASSQDTGTGRKPQHF
TRBJ2-7	TRBV11-2	CASSLQGSSYEQYF
TRBJ2-7	TRBV5-1	CASSPSLAGQGYEQYF
TRBJ1-1	TRBV28	CASSLGDAGNTEAFF
TRBJ2-2	TRBV27	CASSRAGDFTGELFF
TRBJ1-2	TRBV12-3/TRBV12-4	CASSLRTDYGYTF
TRBJ1-2	TRBV11-1	CASSLDRSNYGYTF
TRBJ1-2	TRBV2	CASSRGQGGWYTF
TRBJ1-3	TRBV13	CASSYTGVFSGNTIYF
TRBJ2-3	TRBV24-1	CATSDWGLAGEVDTQYF
TRBJ2-7	TRBV7-9	CASSLVAAGSYEQYF
TRBJ2-2	TRBV29-1	CSVDHSGELFF
TRBJ1-5	TRBV5-1	CASSLRAGDQPQHF
TRBJ2-2	TRBV5-1	CASSSYSGLVSVFLSGELFF
TRBJ1-3	TRBV7-9	CASSPIGGAVAGNTIYF
TRBJ2-7	TRBV25-1	CASRQGIEQYF
TRBJ2-1	TRBV6-5	CASSYLVEGLGEQFF
TRBJ2-1	TRBV29-1	CSVFGTSGRISGNEQFF